This T cell receptor beta chain was obtained from a study of blood T cell repertoires in COVID-19. Study in general: There were acute and convalescent COVID-19 samples, and they came from the United States, Italy and Spain.

As originally analysed: Amplification from reference gene primers served as the basis for estimated nucleated cell counts. Assay used: immunoSEQ multiplex PCR; TCRdb lists only in-frame clones, some missing. V and J calls and clone size are as listed in that table; D and trimming were resolved from the DNA. Among around 250,000 clones listed, approximately 78% were seen once. Participant age was roughly 18 to 90 years, and participants resided in about two dozen US areas. Contact with a PCR-confirmed or clinician-diagnosed COVID-19 case occurred within 2 weeks of entry. The sample comprised PBMCs or T cells enriched from blood (not recorded which). This TCR was recovered from a man in his forties who had been exposed to COVID-19.

The CDR3 here is CASSEQVLETQYF. CDR3 DNA sequence: TGTGCCAGCAGTGAACAGGTACTAGAGACCCAGTACTTC. The chain combines TRBV25-1 with TRBJ2-5; D gene unclear. This CDR3 spans 13 amino acids. In germline, CDR1 is MGHDK, CDR2 SYGVNS. Trimming removed 2 bases from V and 4 bases from J, with 8 bases in between.